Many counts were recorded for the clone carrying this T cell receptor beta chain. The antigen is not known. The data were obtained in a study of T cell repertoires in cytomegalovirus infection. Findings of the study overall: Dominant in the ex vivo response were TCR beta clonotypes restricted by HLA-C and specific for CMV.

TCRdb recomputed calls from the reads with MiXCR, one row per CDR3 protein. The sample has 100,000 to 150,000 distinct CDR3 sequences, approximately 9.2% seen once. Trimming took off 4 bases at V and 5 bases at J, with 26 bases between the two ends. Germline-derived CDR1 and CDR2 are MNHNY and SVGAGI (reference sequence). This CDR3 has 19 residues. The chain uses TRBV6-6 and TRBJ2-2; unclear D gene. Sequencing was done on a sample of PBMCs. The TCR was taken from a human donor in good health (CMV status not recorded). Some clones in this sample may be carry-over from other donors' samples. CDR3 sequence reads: CASSLEGKSWALPTGELFF. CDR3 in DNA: TGTGCCAGCAGTTTGGAAGGAAAATCGTGGGCCCTACCGACCGGGGAGCTGTTTTTT.